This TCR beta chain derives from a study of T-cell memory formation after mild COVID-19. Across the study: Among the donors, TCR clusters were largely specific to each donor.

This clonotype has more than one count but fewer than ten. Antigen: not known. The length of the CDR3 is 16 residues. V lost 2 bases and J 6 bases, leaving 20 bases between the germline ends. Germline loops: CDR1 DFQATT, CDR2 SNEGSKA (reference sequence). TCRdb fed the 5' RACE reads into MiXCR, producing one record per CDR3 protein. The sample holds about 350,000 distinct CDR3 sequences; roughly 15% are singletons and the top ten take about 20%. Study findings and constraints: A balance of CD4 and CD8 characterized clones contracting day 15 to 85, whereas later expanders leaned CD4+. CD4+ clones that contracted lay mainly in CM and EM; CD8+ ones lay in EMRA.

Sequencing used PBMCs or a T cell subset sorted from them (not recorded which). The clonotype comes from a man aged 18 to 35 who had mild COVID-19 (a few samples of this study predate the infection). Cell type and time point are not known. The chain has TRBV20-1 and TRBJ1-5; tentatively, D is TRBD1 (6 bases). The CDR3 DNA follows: TGCAGTGCTAGACTCCCTCTCGGGGGCAGGATTCAGCCCCAGCATTTT. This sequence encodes CSARLPLGGRIQPQHF.